This T cell receptor beta chain derives from a study of glioma-infiltrating T cells. Study-level results: Gliomas, especially low-grade, showed above-expected tissue-blood divergence; non-neoplastic patients showed below. Tissue and blood shared very few CDR3 sequences.

TCR alpha and beta CDR3 regions were amplified from RNA using iRepertoire nested multiplex PCR. For one-step reverse transcription and amplification, roughly 100-400 ng of tissue mRNA or PBMC total RNA was used. One entry per CDR3 protein, called by TCRdb with MiXCR from the multiplex PCR reads. The table shows about 140,000 distinct CDR3 sequences, with about two fifths occurring only once. This clonotype was seen only a few times. Its antigen is unknown. With V trimmed by 2 bases and J by 8 bases, 5 bases remained unmatched. This CDR3 spans 15 amino acids. Germline V gene data show CDR1 as MDHEN and CDR2 as SYDVKM.

This sequence originates from a human donor with low-grade glioma or glioblastoma, undergoing nonglioma brain surgery, or in good health (not recorded which). The chain couples TRBV28 to TRBJ1-4; 10 nucleotides match TRBD1. The material sequenced was glioma tissue, nonneoplastic brain tissue, or PBMCs (not recorded which). This CDR3 reads CASSLPGQGKEKLFF. The CDR3 nucleotides read TGTGCCAGCAGTTTACCGGGACAGGGGAAAGAAAAACTGTTTTTT.